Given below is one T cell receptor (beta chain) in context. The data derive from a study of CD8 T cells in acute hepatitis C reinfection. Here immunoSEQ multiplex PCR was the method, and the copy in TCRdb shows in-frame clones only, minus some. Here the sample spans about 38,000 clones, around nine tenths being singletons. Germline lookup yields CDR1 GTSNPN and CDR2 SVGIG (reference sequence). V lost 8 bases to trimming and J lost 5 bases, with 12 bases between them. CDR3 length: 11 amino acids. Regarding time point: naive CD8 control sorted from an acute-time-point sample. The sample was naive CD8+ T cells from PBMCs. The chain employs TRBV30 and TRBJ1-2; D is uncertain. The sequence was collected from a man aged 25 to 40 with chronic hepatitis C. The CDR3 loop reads CAAWIGYGYTF. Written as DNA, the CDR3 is TGTGCCGCCTGGATAGGTTATGGCTACACCTTC.